One sample yielded the 21 T cell receptor beta chains listed below, sequenced in a study of response to subunit inactivated influenza vaccine. From the RT-PCR reads, TCRdb called clonotypes with MiXCR, one entry per CDR3 protein. The sample has hundreds of thousands of distinct CDR3 sequences, about 10% seen once. Here the sequenced sample was PBMCs from blood, taken on the day of vaccination. The source is a man aged 45-65 years who received an inactivated influenza vaccine.

In DNA, the CDR3 is TGTGCCAGCAGCCAAGATAGCGGGCAGGTCGGCACTGAAGCTTTCTTT. This gives the protein CASSQDSGQVGTEAFF. The V and J genes are TRBV3-1 and TRBJ1-1; D gene uncertain. Germline loops: CDR1 LGHDT, CDR2 YNNKEL (reference sequence). V lost 0 bases, J lost 4 bases, and 15 bases lay in between. The CDR3 extends over 16 amino acids.

The chain has TRBV6-2 or TRBV6-3 and TRBJ1-2, with D perhaps matching TRBD1 (5 bases). This CDR3 is 16 amino acids long. Germline V gene sequence: CDR1 MNHEY, CDR2 SVGEGT. The V and J ends lost 1 base and 4 bases respectively, with 16 bases between them. In DNA form, the CDR3 reads TGTGCCAGCAGTTACTTGACAGTGCCGGAGAGCTATGGCTACACCTTC. Protein sequence: CASSYLTVPESYGYTF.

The chain couples TRBV12-3 or TRBV12-4 to TRBJ2-7, with 7 bases that match TRBD2. There are 12 residues in the CDR3. V was clipped by 8 bases and J by 5 bases; unmatched bases: 6. The CDR3 here is CASASGINEQYF. For the CDR3, the DNA is TGTGCCAGCGCTAGCGGTATCAACGAGCAGTACTTC.

There are many counts of this clonotype. The chain links TRBV7-2 to TRBJ1-1; TRBD1 is a possible D gene (5 bases). The V gene's germline CDR1 is SGHTA and CDR2 FQGNSA. Trimming shortened V by 7 bases and J by 0 bases, and 9 bases separated the two germline ends. This CDR3 contains 13 residues. The CDR3 DNA reads as TGTGCCAGCAAACGGGGGATGAACACTGAAGCTTTCTTT. Protein product: CASKRGMNTEAFF. The variable domain in full, completed from reference TRBV7-2 and TRBJ1-1, reads GAGVSQSPSNKVTEKGKDVELRCDPISGHTALYWYRQSLGQGLEFLIYFQGNSAPDKSGLPSDRFSAERTGGSVSTLTIQRTQQEDSAVYLCASKRGMNTEAFFGQGTRLTVV.

This chain joins TRBV7-9 and TRBJ2-3; possible D gene TRBD1, 6 bases. This CDR3 has 16 residues. The germline V and J ends were trimmed by 1 base and 2 bases, with 13 bases remaining between them. Germline V CDR1 and CDR2: SEHNR, FQNEAQ (reference sequence). DNA for the CDR3: TGTGCCAGCAGCTTAGACAGGGCCTATTACACAGATACGCAGTATTTT. Its protein product is CASSLDRAYYTDTQYF.

This clonotype was seen only a few times. The V and J genes are TRBV20-1 and TRBJ2-3, with D perhaps TRBD2 (6 bases). Germline V lookup: CDR1 DFQATT, CDR2 SNEGSKA (reference sequence). V was trimmed by 3 bases and J by 2 bases, leaving 12 bases between them. This CDR3 comprises 14 residues. The CDR3 sequence is CSARISGLTDTQYF. In DNA, the CDR3 is TGCAGTGCTAGGATTAGCGGCCTCACAGATACGCAGTATTTT.

This clonotype was counted between two and nine times. The chain uses TRBV12-3 or TRBV12-4 and TRBJ2-5; 12 bases match TRBD2. CDR3 length: 17 amino acids. With V trimmed by 5 bases and J by 3 bases, 10 bases remained unmatched. The CDR3 protein is CASSRGVGLAGEETQYF. The CDR3 DNA sequence: TGTGCCAGCAGTCGAGGGGTGGGACTAGCGGGTGAAGAGACCCAGTACTTC.

This clonotype was counted only a few times. V is TRBV5-1 and J is TRBJ1-4; TRBD1 might be the D (5 bases). This CDR3 spans 14 amino acids. Trimming stripped 2 bases from V and 5 bases from J, with 10 bases between. Germline V gene sequence: CDR1 SGHRS, CDR2 YFSETQ. The chain's CDR3 is CASSFGTGNEKLFF. CDR3 nucleotide sequence: TGCGCCAGCAGCTTCGGGACGGGCAATGAAAAACTGTTTTTT.

This clonotype was found a few times. This chain links TRBV25-1 with TRBJ2-3; D tentatively fits TRBD1 or TRBD2 (5 bases each). CDR1 is MGHDK and CDR2 is SYGVNS in the germline V gene. The CDR3 contains 15 residues. Between the trimmed V and J ends, which lost 1 base and 6 bases, there was a span of 14 bases. The CDR3 DNA is TGTGCCAGCAGTGAATCGGGGTTACAGGCGGATACGCAGTATTTT. Its translation: CASSESGLQADTQYF.

J is TRBJ2-3 and V is TRBV24-1, with TRBD1 identical over 7 bases. Germline CDR1 reads KGHDR; CDR2 reads SFDVKD. The V and J ends lost 5 bases and 2 bases, in that order; junction bases with no gene match: 6. There are 15 residues in the CDR3. Here the CDR3 reads CATSVDGTDTDTQYF. As DNA, the CDR3 is TGTGCCACCAGTGTTGACGGGACAGACACAGATACGCAGTATTTT.

In its sample, this clonotype was seen a few times. The chain couples TRBV28 to TRBJ1-1; a possible D gene is TRBD1 (5 bases). Germline CDR1 and CDR2: MDHEN and SYDVKM. The V and J ends lost 4 bases and 10 bases respectively, with 13 bases between them. The CDR3 is 12 amino acids. In DNA form, the CDR3 reads TGTGCCAGCAGTTCCAAGGGGTTTGGAGCTTTCTTT. It is translated as CASSSKGFGAFF. The full variable domain, its missing parts supplied by reference TRBV28 and TRBJ1-1, is DVKVTQSSRYLVKRTGEKVFLECVQDMDHENMFWYRQDPGLGLRLIYFSYDVKMKEKGDIPEGYSVSREKKERFSLILESASTNQTSMYLCASSSKGFGAFFGQGTRLTVV.

This clonotype showed up just a few times. The chain combines TRBV9 with TRBJ2-2; TRBD1 aligns across 7 bases. Germline V gene lookup returns CDR1 SGDLS and CDR2 YYNGEE. V lost 4 bases to trimming and J lost 6 bases; unmatched junction nucleotides: 9. This CDR3 spans 15 amino acids. The CDR3 is CASSYRQGVPGELFF. The DNA of the CDR3 is TGTGCCAGCAGCTATCGACAGGGCGTCCCCGGGGAGCTGTTTTTT.

This clonotype was seen a handful of times. The gene calls are TRBV6-2 or TRBV6-3 and TRBJ2-7; the match to TRBD2 covers 11 bases. CDR1 is MNHEY, CDR2 SVGEGT, per germline. V was clipped by 5 bases and J by 7 bases; unmatched bases: 4. The CDR3 has 13 residues. CDR3 in amino acids: CASSHGTSGEQYF. CDR3 DNA: TGTGCCAGCAGTCACGGGACTAGCGGAGAGCAGTACTTC.

This clonotype appeared a few times. V and J are TRBV12-3 or TRBV12-4 and TRBJ2-1; D is unresolved. Trimming cost V 5 bases and J 8 bases, with 7 bases left between them. This CDR3 has 11 residues. The CDR3 DNA follows: TGTGCCAGCAGTGCCTTGGATGAGCAGTTCTTC. The encoded protein is CASSALDEQFF.

At least ten counts were recorded for this clonotype. CDR3 amino acids: CASSESNVRTDTQYF. CDR3 sequence (DNA): TGTGCCAGCAGTGAATCAAACGTGCGCACAGATACGCAGTATTTT. The rearrangement joins TRBV25-1 to TRBJ2-3; D is uncertain. Germline-derived CDR1 and CDR2 are MGHDK and SYGVNS. Trimming stripped 1 base from V and 1 base from J, with 9 bases between. The CDR3 loop spans 15 amino acids.

This clonotype was counted only a few times. The V call is TRBV20-1, the J call TRBJ1-3; D may be TRBD1 (6 bases). Germline CDR1 is DFQATT and CDR2 is SNEGSKA (reference sequence). This CDR3 region has 16 residues. The CDR3 DNA reads TGCGTCGAGGTAGCGGGGGGCCGAAACTCTGGAAACACCATATATTTT. Translated: CVEVAGGRNSGNTIYF.

This clonotype occurred many times. The V gene is TRBV7-6, the J gene TRBJ2-2, with 13 positions matching TRBD2. The CDR3 loop spans 16 amino acids. The germline gives CDR1 SGHVS, CDR2 FNYEAQ. Losses at the gene ends were 5 bases for V and 4 bases for J; bases not matched to a gene: 4. The CDR3 sequence is CASSRRTSGSTGELFF. Here the CDR3 DNA reads TGTGCCAGCAGCCGACGGACTAGCGGGAGCACCGGGGAGCTGTTTTTT.

This clonotype showed up just a few times. The chain employs TRBV12-3 or TRBV12-4 and TRBJ1-5; no definite D call. The CDR3 covers 14 residues. V lost 0 bases and J 10 bases, leaving 13 bases between the germline ends. The CDR3 region has the DNA TGTGCCAGCAGTTTAGCAACGAGGGAGAACCCCCAGCATTTT. Translated, it gives CASSLATRENPQHF.

This clonotype was picked up a small number of times. The rearrangement links TRBV4-1 to TRBJ2-7; 12 positions match TRBD1. CDR3 size: 15 residues. Germline loops: CDR1 MGHRA, CDR2 YSYEKL. V gave up 2 bases and J gave up 5 bases; unmatched junction bases: 4. CDR3 nucleotides: TGCGCCAGCAGCCAACCGGGACAGGGGGCCCACGAGCAGTACTTC. This gives the protein CASSQPGQGAHEQYF.

The chain is built from TRBV7-2 and TRBJ2-1; 14 bases match TRBD2. Losses at the gene ends were 5 bases for V and 10 bases for J; bases not matched to a gene: 10. The CDR3 is 16 residues long. Looked up from germline, CDR1 is SGHTA and CDR2 is FQGNSA. For the CDR3, the DNA is TGTGCCAGCAGCACCCGGACTAGCGGGGGGATCTTAGAGCAGTTCTTC. Translated: CASSTRTSGGILEQFF. Complete variable domain (other parts from reference TRBV7-2 and TRBJ2-1): GAGVSQSPSNKVTEKGKDVELRCDPISGHTALYWYRQSLGQGLEFLIYFQGNSAPDKSGLPSDRFSAERTGGSVSTLTIQRTQQEDSAVYLCASSTRTSGGILEQFFGPGTRLTVL.

This chain uses TRBV29-1 with TRBJ2-1; 14 bases are shared with TRBD2. Germline CDR1 SQVTM, CDR2 ANQGSEA. The ends lost 3 bases at V and 8 bases at J; junction bases unmatched: 3. This CDR3 comprises 14 residues. DNA for the CDR3: TGCAGCGTTGATAGGACTAGCGGGGGGTATGAGCAGTTCTTC. It specifies CSVDRTSGGYEQFF.